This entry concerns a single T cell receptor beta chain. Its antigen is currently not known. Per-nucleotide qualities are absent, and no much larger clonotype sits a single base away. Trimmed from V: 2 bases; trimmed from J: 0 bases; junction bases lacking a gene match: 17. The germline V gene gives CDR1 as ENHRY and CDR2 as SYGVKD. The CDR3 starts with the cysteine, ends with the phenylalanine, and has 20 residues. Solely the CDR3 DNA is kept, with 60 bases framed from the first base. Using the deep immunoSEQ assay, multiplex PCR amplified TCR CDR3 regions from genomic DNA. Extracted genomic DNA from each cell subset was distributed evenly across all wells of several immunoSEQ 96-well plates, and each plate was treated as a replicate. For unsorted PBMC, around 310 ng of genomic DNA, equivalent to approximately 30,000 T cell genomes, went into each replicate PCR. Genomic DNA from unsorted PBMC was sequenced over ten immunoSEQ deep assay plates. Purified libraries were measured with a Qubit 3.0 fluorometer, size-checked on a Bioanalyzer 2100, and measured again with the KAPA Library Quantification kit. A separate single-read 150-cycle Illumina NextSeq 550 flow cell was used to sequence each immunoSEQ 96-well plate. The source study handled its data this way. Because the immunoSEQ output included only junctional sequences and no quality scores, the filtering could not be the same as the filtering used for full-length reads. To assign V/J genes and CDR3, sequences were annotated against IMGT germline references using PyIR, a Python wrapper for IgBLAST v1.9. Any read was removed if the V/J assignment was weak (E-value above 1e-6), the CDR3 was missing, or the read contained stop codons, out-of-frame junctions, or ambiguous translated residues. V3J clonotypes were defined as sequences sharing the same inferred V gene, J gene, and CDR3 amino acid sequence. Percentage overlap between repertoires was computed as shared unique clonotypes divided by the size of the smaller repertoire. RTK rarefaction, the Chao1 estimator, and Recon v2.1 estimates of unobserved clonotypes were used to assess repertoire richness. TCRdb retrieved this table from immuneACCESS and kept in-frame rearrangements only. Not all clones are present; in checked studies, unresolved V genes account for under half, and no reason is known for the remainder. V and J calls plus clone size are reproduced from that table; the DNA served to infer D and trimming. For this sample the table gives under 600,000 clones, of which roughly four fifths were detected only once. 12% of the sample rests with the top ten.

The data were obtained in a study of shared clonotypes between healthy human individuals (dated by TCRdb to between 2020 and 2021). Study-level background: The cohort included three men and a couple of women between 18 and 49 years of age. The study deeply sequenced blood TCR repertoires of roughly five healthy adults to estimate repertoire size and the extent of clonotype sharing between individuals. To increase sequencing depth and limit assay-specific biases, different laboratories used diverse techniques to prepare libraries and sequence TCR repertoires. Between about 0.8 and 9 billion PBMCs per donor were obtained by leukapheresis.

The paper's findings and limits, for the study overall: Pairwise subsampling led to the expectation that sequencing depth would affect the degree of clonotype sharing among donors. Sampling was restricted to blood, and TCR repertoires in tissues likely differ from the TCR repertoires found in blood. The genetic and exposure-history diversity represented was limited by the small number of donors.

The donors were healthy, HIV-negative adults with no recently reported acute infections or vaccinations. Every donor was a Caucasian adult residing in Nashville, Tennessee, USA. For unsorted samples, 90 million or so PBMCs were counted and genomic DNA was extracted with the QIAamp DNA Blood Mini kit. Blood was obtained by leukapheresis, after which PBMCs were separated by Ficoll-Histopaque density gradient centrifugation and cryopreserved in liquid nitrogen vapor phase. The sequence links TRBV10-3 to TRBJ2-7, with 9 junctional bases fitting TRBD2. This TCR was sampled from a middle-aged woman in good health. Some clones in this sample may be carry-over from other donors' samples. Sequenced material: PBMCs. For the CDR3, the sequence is CAISEPAGARGGGYSYEQYF. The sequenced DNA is TGTGCCATCAGTGAGCCCGCGGGGGCGCGGGGGGGAGGGTACTCCTACGAGCAGTACTTC.